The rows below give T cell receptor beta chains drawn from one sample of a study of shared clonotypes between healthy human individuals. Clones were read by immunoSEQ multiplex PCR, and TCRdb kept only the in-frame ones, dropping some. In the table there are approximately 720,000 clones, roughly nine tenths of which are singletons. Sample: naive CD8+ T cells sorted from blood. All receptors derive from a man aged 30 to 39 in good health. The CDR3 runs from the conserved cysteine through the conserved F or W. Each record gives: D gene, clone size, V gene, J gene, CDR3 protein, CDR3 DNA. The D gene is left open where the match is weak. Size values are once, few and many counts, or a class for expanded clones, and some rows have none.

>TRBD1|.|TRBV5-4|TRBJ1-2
CASSSGTGVYGYTF
TGTGCCAGCAGCTCAGGGACAGGGGTGTATGGCTACACCTTC
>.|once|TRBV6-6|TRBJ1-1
CASRSSMNTEAFF
TGTGCCAGCAGGTCCTCGATGAACACTGAAGCTTTCTTT
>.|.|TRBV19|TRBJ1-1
CASSIGTTGPTNTEAFF
TGTGCCAGTAGTATAGGAACCACAGGGCCGACGAACACTGAAGCTTTCTTT
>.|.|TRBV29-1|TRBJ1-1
CSVQGGRQVTEAFF
TGCAGCGTCCAAGGTGGGAGACAGGTCACTGAAGCTTTCTTT
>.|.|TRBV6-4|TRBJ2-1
CASSESGIHEQFF
TGTGCCAGCAGTGAATCCGGGATACATGAGCAGTTCTTC
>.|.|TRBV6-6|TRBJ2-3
CASVALTDSDTQYF
TGTGCCAGCGTGGCCTTGACGGACTCAGATACGCAGTATTTT
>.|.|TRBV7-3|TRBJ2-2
CASSFLDTGELFF
TGTGCCAGCAGCTTTTTGGACACCGGGGAGCTGTTTTTT
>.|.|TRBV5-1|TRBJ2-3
CASSLLRDSSTDTQYF
TGCGCCAGCAGCTTACTACGGGACTCAAGCACAGATACGCAGTATTTT
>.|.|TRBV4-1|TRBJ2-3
CASSHSPGSTDTQYF
TGCGCCAGCAGCCACTCCCCCGGGAGCACAGATACGCAGTATTTT
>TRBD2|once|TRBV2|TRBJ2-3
CASTPPAGGKYF
TGTGCCAGCACCCCCCCGGCGGGAGGCAAGTATTTT
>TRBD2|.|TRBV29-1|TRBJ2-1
CSVELAGGPYNEQFF
TGCAGCGTTGAGCTAGCGGGAGGGCCCTACAATGAGCAGTTCTTC
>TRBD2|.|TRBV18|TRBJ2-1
CASSPGLVNEQFF
TGTGCCAGCTCACCCGGACTAGTGAATGAGCAGTTCTTC
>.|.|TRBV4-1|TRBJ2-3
CASFMGHTDTQYF
TGCGCCAGCTTCATGGGGCACACAGATACGCAGTATTTT
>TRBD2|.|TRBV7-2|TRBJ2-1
CASSLIAGEGGNEQFF
TGTGCCAGCAGCTTGATAGCGGGAGAGGGGGGCAATGAGCAGTTCTTC
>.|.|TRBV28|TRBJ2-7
CASSQDRVSYEQYF
TGTGCCAGCAGTCAGGACCGTGTCTCCTACGAGCAGTACTTC
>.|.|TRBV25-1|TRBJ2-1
CASSEPGPYNEQFF
TGTGCCAGCAGTGAGCCCGGGCCTTACAATGAGCAGTTCTTC
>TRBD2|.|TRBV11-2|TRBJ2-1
CASSKQGLAVYNEQFF
TGTGCCAGCAGCAAGCAGGGACTAGCGGTATACAATGAGCAGTTCTTC
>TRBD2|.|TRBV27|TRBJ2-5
CASSLHGGMETQYF
TGTGCCAGCAGTCTACACGGGGGGATGGAGACCCAGTACTTC
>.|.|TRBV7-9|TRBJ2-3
CASSLEEDTQYF
TGTGCCAGCAGCTTAGAGGAGGATACGCAGTATTTT
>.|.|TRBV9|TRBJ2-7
CASSPQGTYEQYF
TGTGCCAGCAGTCCTCAGGGGACCTACGAGCAGTACTTC
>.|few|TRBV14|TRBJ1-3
CASSHSGNTIYF
TGTGCCAGCAGCCACTCTGGAAACACCATATATTTT
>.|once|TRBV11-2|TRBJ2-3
CASSIKPGTNTQYF
TGTGCCAGCAGCATTAAACCGGGGACAAATACGCAGTATTTT
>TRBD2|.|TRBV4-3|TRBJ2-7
CASSRTLTGTSGYEQYF
TGCGCCAGCAGCCGCACGTTGACCGGGACTAGCGGGTACGAGCAGTACTTC